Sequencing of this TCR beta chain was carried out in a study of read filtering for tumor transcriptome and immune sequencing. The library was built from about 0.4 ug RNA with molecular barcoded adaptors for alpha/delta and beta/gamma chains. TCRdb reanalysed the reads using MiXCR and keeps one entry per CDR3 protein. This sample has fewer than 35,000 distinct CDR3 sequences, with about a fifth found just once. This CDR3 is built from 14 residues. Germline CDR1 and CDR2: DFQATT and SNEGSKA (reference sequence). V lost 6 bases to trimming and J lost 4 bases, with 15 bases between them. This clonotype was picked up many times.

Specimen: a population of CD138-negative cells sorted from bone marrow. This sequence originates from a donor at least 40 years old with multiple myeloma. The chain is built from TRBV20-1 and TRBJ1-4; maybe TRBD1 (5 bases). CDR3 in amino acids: CSAPWGEGNEKLFF. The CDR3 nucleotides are TGCAGTGCCCCGTGGGGGGAGGGTAATGAAAAACTGTTTTTT.